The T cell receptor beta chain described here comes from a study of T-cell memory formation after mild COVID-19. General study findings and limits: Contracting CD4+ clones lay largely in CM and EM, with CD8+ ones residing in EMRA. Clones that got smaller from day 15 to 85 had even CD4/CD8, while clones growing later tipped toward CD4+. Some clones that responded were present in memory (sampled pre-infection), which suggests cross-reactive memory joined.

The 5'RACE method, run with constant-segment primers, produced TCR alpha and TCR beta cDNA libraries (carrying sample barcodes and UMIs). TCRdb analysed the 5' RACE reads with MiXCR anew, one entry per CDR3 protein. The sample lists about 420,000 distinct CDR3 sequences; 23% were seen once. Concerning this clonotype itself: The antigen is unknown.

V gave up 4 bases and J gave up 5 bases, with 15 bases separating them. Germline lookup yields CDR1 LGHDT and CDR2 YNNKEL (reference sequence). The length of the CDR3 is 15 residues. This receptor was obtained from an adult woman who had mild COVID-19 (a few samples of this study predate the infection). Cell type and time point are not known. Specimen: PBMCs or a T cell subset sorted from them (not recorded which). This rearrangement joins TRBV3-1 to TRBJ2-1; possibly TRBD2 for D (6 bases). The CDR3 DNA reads TGTGCCAGCAGCCGGACTACTCAACCGGACAATGAGCAGTTCTTC. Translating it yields CASSRTTQPDNEQFF.